The present T cell receptor beta chain was sequenced within a study of shared clonotypes between healthy human individuals. The study, taken as a whole, reports: The small donor group covered limited genetic and exposure diversity. It was anticipated that sequencing depth would influence how many clonotypes donors shared.

Regarding this clone: Its antigen is not identified.

All of the donors resided in Nashville, Tennessee, and each was a Caucasian adult. V dropped 0 bases and J dropped 6; count of bases not matched to a gene: 7. Per the germline V gene, CDR1 is MGHRA and CDR2 is YSYEKL. This CDR3 region has 16 residues. As originally analysed: Filtering differed for immunoSEQ, which gave only junction sequences without quality scores. Assay used: immunoSEQ multiplex PCR; TCRdb lists only in-frame clones, some missing. V and J calls and clone size follow that table, whereas D and trimming were derived from the DNA. The repertoire has approximately 470,000 clones, about 84% of them found once; the top ten carry roughly 13%.

This rearrangement joins TRBV4-1 to TRBJ2-7; TRBD2 agrees at 11 bases. The sequence was obtained from a woman aged 35 to 49 in good health. Some clones in this sample may be carry-over from other donors' samples. The specimen was PBMCs. The CDR3 nucleotides read TGCGCCAGCAGCCAAGATCACGATAGCGGGAGGGCCGAGCAGTACTTC. Amino acid sequence: CASSQDHDSGRAEQYF.